One and the same sample provided the 4 T cell receptor beta chains below, sequenced in a study of CD8+CD57+ T cells in acquired aplastic anemia. Template material for TCR beta VDJ and CDR3 profiling consisted of genomic DNA. TCRdb reprocessed the reads with MiXCR, giving one entry per CDR3 protein. The sample records roughly 120,000 distinct CDR3 sequences, 55% to 60% being singletons. The sequenced patients had an expansion of CD8+CD57+ cells seen by flow cytometry. The sequencing input was sorted CD4+, CD8+, or CD8+CD57+ T cells (not recorded which) from PBMCs. Receptors originate from a human donor with aplastic anemia.

This clonotype was observed many times. This chain joins TRBV4-2 and TRBJ2-7; 10 nucleotides align to TRBD1. With V trimmed by 3 bases and J by 5 bases, 10 bases remained unmatched. The CDR3 is 16 residues long. Per the germline V gene, CDR1 is LGHNA and CDR2 is YNFKEQ. The CDR3 reads CASSHDPGQGSNEQYF. The DNA of the CDR3 is TGTGCCAGCAGCCACGATCCGGGACAGGGGAGTAACGAGCAGTACTTC.

The rearrangement links TRBV19 to TRBJ2-1, with unresolved D. Trimming removed 3 bases from V and 3 bases from J, with 12 bases in between. The CDR3 loop spans 15 amino acids. Germline V gives CDR1 LNHDA, CDR2 SQIVND (reference sequence). The CDR3 here is CASSMAWTLYNEQFF. Written as DNA, the CDR3 is TGTGCCAGTAGTATGGCCTGGACCCTCTACAATGAGCAGTTCTTC. Full variable domain (missing parts from reference TRBV19 and TRBJ2-1): DGGITQSPKYLFRKEGQNVTLSCEQNLNHDAMYWYRQDPGQGLRLIYYSQIVNDFQKGDIAEGYSVSREKKESFPLTVTSAQKNPTAFYLCASSMAWTLYNEQFFGPGTRLTVL.

In this sample, this clonotype turned up many times. This chain links TRBV9 with TRBJ2-7; tentative D call: TRBD2 (7 bases). Germline V CDR1 and CDR2: SGDLS, YYNGEE. Trimming pared 2 bases from V and 0 bases from J, leaving 12 bases between. This CDR3 is 15 amino acids long. CDR3 amino acids: CASSVSGGSSYEQYF. The CDR3 coding sequence is TGTGCCAGCAGCGTGTCGGGGGGCAGCTCCTACGAGCAGTACTTC. Using reference TRBV9 and TRBJ2-7 for the parts outside the CDR3, the full variable domain is DSGVTQTPKHLITATGQRVTLRCSPRSGDLSVYWYQQSLDQGLQFLIQYYNGEERAKGNILERFSAQQFPDLHSELNLSSLELGDSALYFCASSVSGGSSYEQYFGPGTRLTVT.

The CDR3 spells CASSETRDNLYQETQYF. The CDR3 region has the DNA TGCGCCAGCAGTGAGACTCGGGACAACCTGTACCAAGAGACCCAGTACTTC. The chain carries TRBV10-2 and TRBJ2-5, with a possible D match to TRBD1 (6 bases). The germline gives CDR1 WSHSY, CDR2 SAAADI. V shed 2 bases and J shed 0 bases, with 16 bases lying between them. CDR3 size: 17 residues.